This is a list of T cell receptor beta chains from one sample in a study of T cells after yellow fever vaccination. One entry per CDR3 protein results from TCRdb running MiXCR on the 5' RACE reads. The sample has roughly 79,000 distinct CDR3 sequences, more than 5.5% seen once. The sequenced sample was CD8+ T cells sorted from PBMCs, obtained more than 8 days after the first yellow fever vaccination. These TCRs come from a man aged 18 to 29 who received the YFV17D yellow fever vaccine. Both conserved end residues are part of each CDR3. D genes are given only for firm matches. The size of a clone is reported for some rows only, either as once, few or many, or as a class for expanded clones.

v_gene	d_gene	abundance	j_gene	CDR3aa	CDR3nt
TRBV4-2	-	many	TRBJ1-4	CASSQAGEDEKLFF	TGTGCCAGCAGCCAAGCAGGGGAGGATGAAAAACTGTTTTTT
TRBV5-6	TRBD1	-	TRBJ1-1	CASSLGPGGEFNTEAFF	TGTGCCAGCAGCTTGGGTCCAGGGGGGGAATTTAACACTGAAGCTTTCTTT
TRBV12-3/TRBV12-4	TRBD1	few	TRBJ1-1	CASSPGTGRYTEAFF	TGTGCCAGCAGTCCAGGGACAGGGAGGTACACTGAAGCTTTCTTT
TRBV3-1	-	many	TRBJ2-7	CASSPGVTESSYEQYF	TGTGCCAGCAGCCCTGGAGTAACGGAAAGCTCCTACGAGCAGTACTTC
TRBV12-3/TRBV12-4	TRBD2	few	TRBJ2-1	CASSSSSGEVSYNEQFF	TGTGCCAGCAGTTCGTCTAGCGGGGAAGTCTCCTACAATGAGCAGTTCTTC
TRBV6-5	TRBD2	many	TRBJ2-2	CASSYNSGGGTGELFF	TGTGCCAGCAGTTACAACAGCGGGGGGGGCACCGGGGAGCTGTTTTTT
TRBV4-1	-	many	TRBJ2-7	CASSQGEGRYEQYF	TGCGCCAGCAGCCAAGGGGAAGGAAGATACGAGCAGTACTTC
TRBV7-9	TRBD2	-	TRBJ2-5	CASSSRTSGGIKTQYF	TGTGCCAGCAGCTCGAGGACTAGCGGGGGTATCAAGACCCAGTACTTC
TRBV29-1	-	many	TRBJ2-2	CSVDPGTGELFF	TGCAGCGTTGACCCGGGGACCGGGGAGCTGTTTTTT
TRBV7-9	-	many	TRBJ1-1	CASSFQSNTEAFF	TGTGCCAGCAGCTTCCAGTCGAACACTGAAGCTTTCTTT
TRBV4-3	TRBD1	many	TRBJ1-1	CASSHRGGQGAEAFF	TGCGCCAGCAGCCACCGCGGGGGACAGGGGGCTGAAGCTTTCTTT
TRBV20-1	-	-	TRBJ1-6	CSASRTATNSPLHF	TGCAGTGCTAGCCGGACAGCTACTAATTCACCCCTCCACTTT
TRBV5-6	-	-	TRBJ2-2	CASSLGLPGELFF	TGTGCCAGCAGCTTGGGGCTCCCCGGGGAGCTGTTTTTT
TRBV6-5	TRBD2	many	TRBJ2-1	CASSYLAGGLNEQFF	TGTGCCAGCAGTTATCTGGCGGGGGGGCTCAATGAGCAGTTCTTC
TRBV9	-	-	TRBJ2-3	CASSLRGIGTDTQYF	TGTGCCAGCAGCTTAAGGGGGATCGGCACAGATACGCAGTATTTT
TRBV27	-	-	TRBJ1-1	CASSRQGSLTEAFF	TGTGCCAGCAGTCGGCAGGGGTCGCTCACTGAAGCTTTCTTT
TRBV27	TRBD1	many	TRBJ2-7	CASSFAGTGEQYF	TGTGCCAGCAGTTTTGCAGGGACAGGCGAGCAGTACTTC
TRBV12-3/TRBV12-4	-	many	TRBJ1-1	CASSGDPNTEAFF	TGTGCCAGCAGCGGGGACCCGAACACTGAAGCTTTCTTT
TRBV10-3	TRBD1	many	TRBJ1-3	CAIRRTGPDTIYF	TGTGCCATCAGGAGGACAGGGCCAGACACCATATATTTT
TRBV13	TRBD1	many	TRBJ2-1	CASGLGRQGRDEQFF	TGTGCCAGCGGTCTAGGGAGACAGGGTCGCGATGAGCAGTTCTTC
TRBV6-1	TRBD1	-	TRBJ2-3	CASLPDGPGGTQYF	TGTGCCAGCCTCCCGGACGGGCCAGGGGGAACGCAGTATTTT
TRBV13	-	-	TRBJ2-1	CASRRRGTYNEQFF	TGTGCCAGCAGGCGAAGGGGGACCTACAATGAGCAGTTCTTC
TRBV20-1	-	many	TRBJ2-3	CSAADPESMGTDTQYF	TGCAGTGCCGCAGATCCGGAATCGATGGGCACAGATACGCAGTATTTT
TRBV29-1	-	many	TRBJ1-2	CSAPLGLGYTF	TGCAGCGCTCCTCTGGGGCTAGGCTACACCTTC
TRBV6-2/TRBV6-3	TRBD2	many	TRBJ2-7	CASSLSGGVDEQYF	TGTGCCAGCAGTCTCAGCGGGGGGGTGGACGAGCAGTACTTC
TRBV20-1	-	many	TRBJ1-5	CSASGQFNQPQHF	TGCAGTGCTAGCGGACAGTTTAATCAGCCCCAGCATTTT
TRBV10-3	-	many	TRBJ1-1	CAITGPPNTEAFF	TGTGCCATCACTGGACCTCCCAACACTGAAGCTTTCTTT
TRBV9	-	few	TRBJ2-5	CASSGTGTQEETQYF	TGTGCCAGCAGCGGGACCGGGACCCAAGAAGAGACCCAGTACTTC
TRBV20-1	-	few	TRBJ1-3	CSAREVSSGNTIYF	TGCAGTGCTAGAGAAGTCAGTTCTGGAAACACCATATATTTT
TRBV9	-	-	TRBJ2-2	CASSLRGADTGELFF	TGTGCCAGCAGCCTCCGAGGCGCGGACACCGGGGAGCTGTTTTTT
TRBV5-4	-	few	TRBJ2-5	CASSPEGEQETQYF	TGTGCCAGCAGCCCAGAAGGGGAGCAAGAGACCCAGTACTTC
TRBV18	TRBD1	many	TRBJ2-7	CASSSDRAYEQYF	TGTGCCAGCTCATCGGACAGGGCCTACGAGCAGTACTTC
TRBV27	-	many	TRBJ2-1	CASRPTHEEQFF	TGTGCCAGCAGGCCTACACACGAGGAGCAGTTCTTC
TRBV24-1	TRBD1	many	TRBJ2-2	CATSDPGQYTGTGELFF	TGTGCCACCAGTGACCCGGGACAGTATACCGGCACCGGGGAGCTGTTTTTT
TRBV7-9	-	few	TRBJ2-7	CASSSGRAEQYF	TGTGCCAGCAGCTCGGGCCGGGCTGAGCAGTACTTC
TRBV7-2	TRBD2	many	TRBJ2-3	CASSSTSSNTDTQYF	TGTGCCAGCAGCTCGACTAGCTCTAACACAGATACGCAGTATTTT
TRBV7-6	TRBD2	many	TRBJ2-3	CASSLLADSTDTQYF	TGTGCCAGCAGCCTACTAGCGGACTCCACAGATACGCAGTATTTT
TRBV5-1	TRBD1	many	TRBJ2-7	CASSSGTGVYEQYF	TGCGCCAGCAGCTCCGGGACAGGGGTCTACGAGCAGTACTTC
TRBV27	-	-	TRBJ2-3	CASRMGRAQYF	TGTGCCAGCAGAATGGGGCGGGCTCAGTATTTT
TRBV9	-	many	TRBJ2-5	CASSVAGETQYF	TGTGCCAGCAGCGTAGCTGGAGAGACCCAGTACTTC
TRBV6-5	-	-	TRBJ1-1	CASSYSAGTTEAFF	TGTGCCAGCAGTTACTCGGCAGGGACCACTGAAGCTTTCTTT
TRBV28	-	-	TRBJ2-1	CAIGPAGQHNEQFF	TGTGCCATCGGCCCGGCGGGACAGCACAATGAGCAGTTCTTC
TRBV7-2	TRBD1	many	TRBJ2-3	CASSLEQGWHTQYF	TGTGCCAGCAGCTTAGAACAGGGGTGGCATACGCAGTATTTT
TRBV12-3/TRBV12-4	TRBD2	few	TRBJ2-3	CASSLGGGPPDTQYF	TGTGCCAGCAGTTTAGGCGGGGGGCCCCCAGATACGCAGTATTTT
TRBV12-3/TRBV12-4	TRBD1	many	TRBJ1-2	CASSLGQIYGYTF	TGTGCCAGCAGTTTGGGACAGATCTATGGCTACACCTTC
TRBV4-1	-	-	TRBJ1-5	CASSQVGGSNQPQHF	TGCGCCAGCAGCCAAGTTGGAGGGAGCAATCAGCCCCAGCATTTT
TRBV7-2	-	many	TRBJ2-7	CASSFEYPPWVYEQYF	TGTGCCAGCAGCTTTGAATACCCGCCATGGGTCTACGAGCAGTACTTC
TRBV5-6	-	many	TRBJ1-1	CASSMTITEAFF	TGTGCCAGCAGCATGACTATCACTGAAGCTTTCTTT
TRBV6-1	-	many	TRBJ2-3	CASSPDRGTVADTQYF	TGTGCCAGCAGTCCGGACCGGGGGACTGTGGCAGATACGCAGTATTTT
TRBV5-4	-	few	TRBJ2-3	CASSTSNTRTDTQYF	TGTGCCAGCAGCACGTCCAACACCCGCACAGATACGCAGTATTTT
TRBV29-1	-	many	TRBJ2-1	CSVDARDGNEQFF	TGCAGCGTTGACGCTAGGGACGGTAATGAGCAGTTCTTC
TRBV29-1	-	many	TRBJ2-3	CSAQTGRTDTQYF	TGCAGCGCCCAAACAGGACGCACAGATACGCAGTATTTT
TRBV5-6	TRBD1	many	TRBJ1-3	CASSFGTGGPPWGNTIYF	TGTGCCAGCAGCTTTGGGACAGGGGGCCCCCCGTGGGGAAACACCATATATTTT